Below are 30 T cell receptor beta chains sequenced from a single sample in a study of blood T cells in healthy people across ages. A second PCR of 7 to 11 cycles used a sample-barcoded 5' primer and a J-beta primer mix. TCRdb reprocessed the 5' RACE reads with MiXCR, giving one entry per CDR3 protein. The repertoire holds 550,000 to 600,000 distinct CDR3 sequences, 47% seen once, with around 23% in the top ten. The sequencing input was blood. All receptors come from an elderly man in good health.

This clonotype was observed a few times. The gene calls are TRBV12-3 or TRBV12-4 and TRBJ1-1, with 8 bases that match TRBD1. The length of the CDR3 is 14 residues. The V gene end was trimmed by 5 bases and the J gene end by 8 bases; junction bases not matched to a gene: 10. As DNA, the CDR3 is TGTGCCAGCAGTCCGGGGGACAGGCCCCAGGAAGCTTTCTTT. This translates into CASSPGDRPQEAFF.

This rearrangement joins TRBV7-2 to TRBJ1-2, with a possible D match to TRBD1 (6 bases). This CDR3 is built from 16 residues. Germline V gene sequence: CDR1 SGHTA, CDR2 FQGNSA. The V end was cut by 4 bases, the J end by 0 bases, with 15 bases between. The CDR3 bases are TGTGCCAGCAGCTCCCAGACAGGAAGAACTAACTATGGCTACACCTTC. Translating gives CASSSQTGRTNYGYTF.

The chain has TRBV7-2 and TRBJ1-2, with 9 bases matching TRBD1. Germline V gene sequence: CDR1 SGHTA, CDR2 FQGNSA. This CDR3 is 18 amino acids long. Trimming took 2 bases from V and 5 from J; bases not matched to a gene: 15. CDR3 nucleotides: TGTGCCAGCAGCTTATCGGGCAACACAGGGGGCTGGCGGTATGGCTACACCTTC. Translated: CASSLSGNTGGWRYGYTF.

V usage is TRBV28 and J usage is TRBJ2-1, with no clear D. CDR1 is MDHEN, CDR2 SYDVKM, per germline. The V and J ends lost 5 bases and 8 bases respectively, with 13 bases between them. The CDR3 totals 13 residues. The CDR3 sequence: CASSRRYVDEQFF. CDR3 nucleotides: TGTGCCAGCAGTCGTCGTTATGTAGATGAGCAGTTCTTC.

The chain carries TRBV9 and TRBJ1-5; TRBD1 is a possible D gene (6 bases). The CDR3 has 17 amino acids. Germline V gene lookup returns CDR1 SGDLS and CDR2 YYNGEE. V was cut by 0 bases and J by 0 bases, with 13 bases left in between. The CDR3 sequence is CASSVDPRQDSNQPQHF. CDR3 bases: TGTGCCAGCAGCGTAGATCCTCGACAGGATAGCAATCAGCCCCAGCATTTT.

A few counts support this clonotype. The V gene is TRBV7-6, the J gene TRBJ2-1, with D tentatively TRBD2 (6 bases). Germline CDR1 and CDR2: SGHVS and FNYEAQ. CDR3 length: 15 residues. The V gene lost 2 bases and the J gene lost 6 bases, with 14 bases spanning the gap. CDR3 DNA: TGTGCCAGCAGCTTATTGCCCGACGGGGGCAATGAGCAGTTCTTC. It yields the protein CASSLLPDGGNEQFF. The entire variable domain, with the rest obtained from reference TRBV7-6 and TRBJ2-1, is as follows: GAGVSQSPRYKVTKRGQDVALRCDPISGHVSLYWYRQALGQGPEFLTYFNYEAQQDKSGLPNDRFSAERPEGSISTLTIQRTEQRDSAMYRCASSLLPDGGNEQFFGPGTRLTVL.

Many counts were recorded for this clonotype. This chain joins TRBV29-1 and TRBJ2-4; TRBD1 aligns across 7 bases. The CDR3 sequence is 15 residues long. Germline lookup yields CDR1 SQVTM and CDR2 ANQGSEA. V dropped 5 bases and J dropped 5; count of bases not matched to a gene: 12. The CDR3 loop reads CSVYGQAGEENIQYF. The CDR3 DNA reads TGCAGCGTTTACGGACAGGCTGGAGAAGAAAACATTCAGTACTTC.

V and J are TRBV10-1 and TRBJ2-6; TRBD1 aligns across 8 bases. V dropped 9 bases and J dropped 4; count of bases not matched to a gene: 20. Germline V lookup: CDR1 WNHNN, CDR2 SYGVQD (reference sequence). The CDR3 is made up of 19 amino acids. The CDR3 here is CASPFPGQVGSPGANVLTF. DNA for the CDR3: TGCGCCAGTCCTTTCCCGGGACAGGTCGGTTCCCCCGGGGCCAACGTCCTGACTTTC.

The sample holds a few counts of this clonotype. The gene calls are TRBV29-1 and TRBJ2-7; D gene uncertain. This CDR3 contains 13 residues. Germline V lookup: CDR1 SQVTM, CDR2 ANQGSEA. Deletions cut 4 bases from V and 5 bases from J, with 15 bases between. The CDR3 protein is CSVVGMVGDEQYF. In nucleotides, the CDR3 is TGCAGCGTTGTAGGTATGGTGGGTGACGAGCAGTACTTC.

This chain joins TRBV6-2 or TRBV6-3 and TRBJ2-3; D gene unclear. The CDR3 has 15 amino acids. Trimming took 5 bases from V and 2 from J, leaving 14 bases between them. Germline V gives CDR1 MNHEY, CDR2 SVGEGT. CDR3 protein: CASSPSKRSTDTQYF. For the CDR3, the DNA is TGTGCCAGCAGTCCGAGCAAGAGATCCACAGATACGCAGTATTTT.

The sample holds a few counts of this clonotype. This chain joins TRBV15 and TRBJ1-2, with no clear D. This CDR3 comprises 16 residues. CDR1 is LNHNV and CDR2 is YYDKDF in the germline V gene (reference sequence). The V gene lost 1 base and the J gene lost 3 bases, with 15 bases spanning the gap. CDR3 DNA sequence: TGTGCCACCAGCAGAGCAAGGACCAATTGGGACTATGGCTACACCTTC. Translating gives CATSRARTNWDYGYTF.

Of note for this clonotype: Just one base apart from a much larger clone, this may be a read error. This chain connects TRBV7-9 to TRBJ1-2; D is unclear. Trimming left V 8 bases short and J 2 bases short, with 12 bases between. CDR3 size: 13 residues. The germline V gene encodes CDR1 SEHNR and CDR2 FQNEAQ (reference sequence). The DNA for the CDR3 is TGTGCCAGCGGCCCGCGAACCAACTATGGCTACACCTTC. This translates into CASGPRTNYGYTF.

V usage is TRBV27 and J usage is TRBJ2-3; TRBD1 might be the D (6 bases). Deletions cut 2 bases from V and 3 bases from J, with 21 bases between. The CDR3 runs 18 residues. CDR1 is MNHEY and CDR2 is SMNVEV in the germline V gene (reference sequence). Here the CDR3 DNA reads TGTGCCAGCAGTTTAGCGCCAATAACCCTACAGGGAACAGATACGCAGTATTTT. This sequence encodes CASSLAPITLQGTDTQYF.

This clonotype has more than one count but fewer than ten. The chain has TRBV6-2 or TRBV6-3 and TRBJ1-6, with D unclear. CDR3 size: 15 residues. The V gene lost 8 bases and the J gene lost 6 bases, with 17 bases spanning the gap. Germline-derived CDR1 and CDR2 are MNHEY and SVGEGT. DNA for the CDR3: TGTGCCAGCGCACGAGGGATTGGGAGTAATTCACCCCTCCACTTT. This sequence encodes CASARGIGSNSPLHF.

This clonotype was seen more than once but under ten times. This chain uses TRBV5-1 with TRBJ2-5; TRBD1 or TRBD2 may be the D gene (6 bases each). V gave up 4 bases and J gave up 5 bases, with 12 bases separating them. Germline V CDR1 and CDR2: SGHRS, YFSETQ. This CDR3 has 13 amino acids. CDR3 nucleotides: TGCGCCAGCAGCGCCGGAGGGGGTGAGACCCAGTACTTC. Translating gives CASSAGGGETQYF. The variable domain in full, with the rest retrieved from reference TRBV5-1 and TRBJ2-5, is KAGVTQTPRYLIKTRGQQVTLSCSPISGHRSVSWYQQTPGQGLQFLFEYFSETQRNKGNFPGRFSGRQFSNSRSEMNVSTLELGDSALYLCASSAGGGETQYFGPGTRLLVL.

This clonotype was observed many times. The V and J genes are TRBV27 and TRBJ2-6; no clear D gene. CDR1 is MNHEY, CDR2 SMNVEV, per germline (reference sequence). V dropped 6 bases and J dropped 2 bases, with 11 bases sitting between them. The CDR3 has 15 amino acids. The CDR3 sequence: CASSLLGAGANVLTF. The CDR3 region has the DNA TGTGCCAGCAGCTTACTTGGGGCTGGGGCCAACGTCCTGACTTTC.

J is TRBJ2-1 and V is TRBV20-1, with TRBD2 identical over 7 bases. This CDR3 comprises 16 residues. The junction had 8 bases not matched to a gene; V was cut back by 0 bases and J by 3 bases. Per germline, CDR1 DFQATT and CDR2 SNEGSKA (reference sequence). The chain's CDR3 is CSAREGASGVYNEQFF. CDR3 nucleotide sequence: TGCAGTGCTAGAGAAGGGGCTAGCGGAGTCTACAATGAGCAGTTCTTC.

Of note for this clonotype: A much larger clone sits a single nucleotide away, making a read error possible. This chain links TRBV7-9 with TRBJ2-5; 9 bases fit TRBD2. This CDR3 contains 15 residues. Germline V gene lookup returns CDR1 SEHNR and CDR2 FQNEAQ (reference sequence). The CDR3 sequence is CAGSLSLAGQETQYF. In DNA, the CDR3 is TGTGCCGGCAGCTTATCGCTAGCGGGACAAGAGACCCAGTACTTC.

V gene TRBV3-1 combines with J gene TRBJ2-7, with no clear D. Trimming removed 4 bases at V and 0 bases at J, with 7 bases between. The CDR3 spans 13 residues. Germline V lookup: CDR1 LGHDT, CDR2 YNNKEL (reference sequence). CDR3 DNA: TGTGCCAGCAGCCCTCGGACCTCCTACGAGCAGTACTTC. Amino acids: CASSPRTSYEQYF.

This clonotype was found a few times. The rearrangement uses TRBV15 and TRBJ2-4; D may be TRBD2 (5 bases). This CDR3 has 15 residues. Trimming pared 3 bases from V and 0 bases from J, leaving 9 bases between. Germline-derived CDR1 and CDR2 are LNHNV and YYDKDF (reference sequence). CDR3 protein: CATSRLGLAKNIQYF. Here the CDR3 DNA reads TGTGCCACCAGCAGGTTAGGACTAGCCAAAAACATTCAGTACTTC.

The rearrangement uses TRBV12-3 or TRBV12-4 and TRBJ2-3; no firm D call. V lost 5 bases, J lost 6 bases, and 18 bases lay in between. The CDR3 extends over 15 amino acids. Written as DNA, the CDR3 is TGTGCCAGCAGTCATAAGGGCAGACGAACGGATACGCAGTATTTT. This translates into CASSHKGRRTDTQYF.

In its sample, this clonotype was seen a few times. The CDR3, as DNA: TGTGCCAGCAGCTTATCCGGGGGGACAGGGGACTATGGCTACACCTTC. This encodes CASSLSGGTGDYGYTF. The genes are TRBV7-2 and TRBJ1-2, with 10 positions matching TRBD1. The CDR3 consists of 16 residues. Germline CDR1 SGHTA, CDR2 FQGNSA. The J segment lost 3 bases and the V segment lost 2 bases, leaving 6 bases of the junction unmatched.

This rearrangement joins TRBV6-2 or TRBV6-3 to TRBJ2-1, with 12 bases matching TRBD2. V shed 2 bases and J 8 bases; nucleotides not matched to a gene: 10. The length of the CDR3 is 17 residues. CDR1 and CDR2 from the germline V gene are MNHEY and SVGEGT. This chain's CDR3 is CASSYIGPGLAGDEQFF. The CDR3 nucleotides read TGTGCCAGCAGTTACATCGGCCCGGGACTAGCGGGCGATGAGCAGTTCTTC.

The genes are TRBV12-3 or TRBV12-4 and TRBJ2-5, with 8 bases aligning to TRBD1. V was clipped by 5 bases and J by 1 base; unmatched bases: 3. CDR3 size: 14 residues. Written as DNA, the CDR3 is TGTGCCAGCAGTCCGGGACAGGCCCAAGAGACCCAGTACTTC. Translation: CASSPGQAQETQYF.

J is TRBJ2-3 and V is TRBV28; D call uncertain. The CDR3 extends over 12 amino acids. Germline values: CDR1 MDHEN, CDR2 SYDVKM. Trimming stripped 7 bases from V and 6 bases from J, with 11 bases between. CDR3 bases: TGTGCCAGCACCCAGACCCCTGATACGCAGTATTTT. This encodes CASTQTPDTQYF.

The rearrangement joins TRBV11-2 to TRBJ2-1; 9 bases match TRBD2. The CDR3 consists of 15 residues. Germline CDR1 reads SGHAT; CDR2 reads FQNNGV. With 5 bases clipped from V and 9 bases from J, the junction kept 11 bases outside the gene matches. CDR3: CASSLGLASVGEQFF. CDR3 DNA: TGTGCCAGCAGCCTCGGACTAGCGTCGGTAGGTGAGCAGTTCTTC.

This clonotype appeared a few times. V gene TRBV6-5 combines with J gene TRBJ1-3; D is uncertain. This CDR3 spans 16 amino acids. V lost 5 bases, J lost 0 bases, and 14 bases lay in between. CDR1 MNHEY and CDR2 SVGAGI come from the germline V gene. In nucleotides, the CDR3 is TGTGCCAGCAGTCTTGGTGGTGCCAGCTCTGGAAACACCATATATTTT. This translates into CASSLGGASSGNTIYF.

This sequence joins TRBV9 and TRBJ2-5; 8 positions match TRBD2. The V gene end was trimmed by 4 bases and the J gene end by 11 bases; junction bases not matched to a gene: 16. The CDR3 contains 15 residues. Germline V gives CDR1 SGDLS, CDR2 YYNGEE. The CDR3 region has the DNA TGTGCCAGCAGCTCAGGAGCGGGGGACCTTACGGAGCAGTACTTC. Translating it yields CASSSGAGDLTEQYF. Based on the CDR3 plus reference TRBV9 and TRBJ2-5, the full variable domain is DSGVTQTPKHLITATGQRVTLRCSPRSGDLSVYWYQQSLDQGLQFLIQYYNGEERAKGNILERFSAQQFPDLHSELNLSSLELGDSALYFCASSSGAGDLTEQYFGPGTRLLVL.

The rearrangement links TRBV20-1 to TRBJ2-3; no definite D call. The length of the CDR3 is 16 residues. The germline V and J ends were trimmed by 0 bases and 3 bases, with 16 bases remaining between them. Per germline, CDR1 DFQATT and CDR2 SNEGSKA (reference sequence). CDR3 bases: TGCAGTGCTAGAGAAGCAACCACCGGGTGGACAGATACGCAGTATTTT. Its protein product is CSAREATTGWTDTQYF.

This chain connects TRBV4-3 to TRBJ2-1, with 10 bases fitting TRBD1. This CDR3 spans 16 amino acids. Germline CDR1 LGHNA, CDR2 YSLEER. Unmatched junction bases numbered 14, after V lost 7 bases and J lost 8 bases. CDR3 nucleotide sequence: TGCGCCAGCACCAGTTCCGGGACAGGGGCCTTCCATGAGCAGTTCTTC. Translating it yields CASTSSGTGAFHEQFF.